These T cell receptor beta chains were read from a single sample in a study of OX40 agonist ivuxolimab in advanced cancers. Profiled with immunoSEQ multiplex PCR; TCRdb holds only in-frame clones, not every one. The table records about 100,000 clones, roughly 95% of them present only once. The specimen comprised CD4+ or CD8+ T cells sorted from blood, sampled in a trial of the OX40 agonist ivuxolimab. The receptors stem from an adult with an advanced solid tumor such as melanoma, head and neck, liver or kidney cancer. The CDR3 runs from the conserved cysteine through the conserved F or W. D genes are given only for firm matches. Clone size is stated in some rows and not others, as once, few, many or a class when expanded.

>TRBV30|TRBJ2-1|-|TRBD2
TGTGCCTGGAGTGCAGGACTAGCGGGGAATGAGCAGTTCTTC
CAWSAGLAGNEQFF
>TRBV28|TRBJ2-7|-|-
TGTGCCAGCAGTTTTTCGGGGCTCGGGGTATCGGAGCAGTACTTC
CASSFSGLGVSEQYF
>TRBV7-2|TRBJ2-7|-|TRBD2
TGTGCCAGCAGCCAGGGACTAGCGCACTACGAGCAGTACTTC
CASSQGLAHYEQYF
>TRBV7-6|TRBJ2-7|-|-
TGTGCCAGCAGCCGGACAGCGGTGTACGAGCAGTACTTC
CASSRTAVYEQYF
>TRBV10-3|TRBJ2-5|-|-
TGTGCCATCAGTGAGTCGGCCCTTTCGGAGTGGGGGGAGACCCAGTACTTC
CAISESALSEWGETQYF
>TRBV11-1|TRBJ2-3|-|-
TGTGCCAGCAGCTTAGGTATGGCCCCGGCGAAAGATACGCAGTATTTT
CASSLGMAPAKDTQYF
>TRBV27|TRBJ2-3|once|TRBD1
TGTGCCAGCAGTCCCGACAGGGAGACAGATACGCAGTATTTT
CASSPDRETDTQYF
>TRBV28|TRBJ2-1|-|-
TGTGCCAGCAGTTTGGTAACAGGGGGGGGCAATGAGCAGTTCTTC
CASSLVTGGGNEQFF
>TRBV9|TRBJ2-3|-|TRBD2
TGTGCCAGCAGCGCCGAGCCCATACTAGCGGGAGGCACAGATACGCAGTATTTT
CASSAEPILAGGTDTQYF
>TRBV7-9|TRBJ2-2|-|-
TGTGCCAGCAGCTCTAGGGACGGACCCCAAGGGGAGCTGTTTTTT
CASSSRDGPQGELFF
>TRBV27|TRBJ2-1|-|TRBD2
TGTGCCAGCAGCATCGGACTAGCGGGAGATGAACAGTTCTTC
CASSIGLAGDEQFF
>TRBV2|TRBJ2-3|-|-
TGTGCCAGCAGTGAATCTGAGATTAGGCGCGCAGATACGCAGTATTTT
CASSESEIRRADTQYF
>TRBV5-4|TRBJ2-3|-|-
TGTGCCAGCAGCTTCCGGCCTAGCACAGATACGCAGTATTTT
CASSFRPSTDTQYF
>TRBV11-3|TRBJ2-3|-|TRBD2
TGTGCCAGCAGCTTAACCCCCGAGCGGGGGGGGGCAGATACGCAGTATTTT
CASSLTPERGGADTQYF
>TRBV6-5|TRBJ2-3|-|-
TGTGCCAGCAGGTGGGACGTAGCTAGCACAGATACGCAGTATTTT
CASRWDVASTDTQYF
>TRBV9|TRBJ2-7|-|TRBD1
TGTGCCAGCAGCGTAGCCGGACAGGGTTACGACGAGCAGTACTTC
CASSVAGQGYDEQYF
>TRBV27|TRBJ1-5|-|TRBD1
TGTGCCAGCAGTTTACAGGGGGGCAATCAGCCCCAGCATTTT
CASSLQGGNQPQHF
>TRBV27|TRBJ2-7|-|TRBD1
TGTGCCAGCAGTTGGACAGGTTCGTACGAGCAGTACTTC
CASSWTGSYEQYF
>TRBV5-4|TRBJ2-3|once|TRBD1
TGTGCCAACGGACAGGGGCCAGATACGCAGTATTTT
CANGQGPDTQYF
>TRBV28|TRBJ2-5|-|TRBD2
TGTGCCAGCAGTATTAGCGGGGGGAATATAGAGACCCAGTACTTC
CASSISGGNIETQYF
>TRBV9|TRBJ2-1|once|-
TGTGCCAGCAGCGAGGGAATAAGTGTCGAGCAGTTCTTC
CASSEGISVEQFF
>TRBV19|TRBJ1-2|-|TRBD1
TGTGCCAGTAGTATGGGGACAGGAAATGGCTACACCTTC
CASSMGTGNGYTF